One and the same sample provided the 32 T cell receptor beta chains below, sequenced in a study of cytomegalovirus exposure and HLA in healthy donors. PCR was performed using 60 Vbeta and 13 Jbeta primers. This table comes from immunoSEQ multiplex PCR, and its TCRdb copy is limited to in-frame clones, with some not included. This table has about 140,000 clones, about 80% appearing once. The source material was PBMCs. Receptors were obtained from a young man in good health.

The chain combines TRBV9 with TRBJ2-1; tentative D call: TRBD1 (6 bases). This CDR3 spans 12 amino acids. Germline CDR1 SGDLS, CDR2 YYNGEE. Trimming removed 4 bases at V and 10 bases at J, with 12 bases between. The CDR3 nucleotides read TGTGCCAGCAGCCCCCGCCAGGGGGAGCAGTTCTTC. Amino acid sequence: CASSPRQGEQFF.

V and J are TRBV19 and TRBJ2-1; 9 bases fit TRBD1. Germline V gives CDR1 LNHDA, CDR2 SQIVND (reference sequence). With V trimmed by 7 bases and J by 3 bases, 7 bases remained unmatched. The CDR3 length is 15 residues. CDR3 in DNA: TGTGCCAGTACCCCGGCGACAGGGGGCTACAATGAGCAGTTCTTC. Encoded protein: CASTPATGGYNEQFF.

This clone has more than one count but fewer than ten. V is TRBV5-1 and J is TRBJ2-1; the D is unclear. The germline CDR1 and CDR2 sequences are SGHRS and YFSETQ. V was pared by 2 bases and J by 2 bases, with 11 bases between. The CDR3 totals 15 residues. The CDR3 protein is CASSFEVPAYNEQFF. In nucleotides, the CDR3 is TGCGCCAGCAGCTTTGAGGTTCCAGCCTACAATGAGCAGTTCTTC.

As concerns this clone: This specimen includes other DNA sequences encoding the same CDR3. V and J are TRBV5-1 and TRBJ1-1; 8 positions agree with TRBD1. Trimming cost V 4 bases and J 0 bases; bases outside gene matches: 8. Germline-derived CDR1 and CDR2 are SGHRS and YFSETQ. The CDR3 contains 16 residues. The CDR3, as DNA: TGCGCCAGCAGCCCCCGACAGGGGCGCATGAACACTGAAGCTTTCTTT. Amino acid sequence: CASSPRQGRMNTEAFF.

This chain links TRBV21-1 with TRBJ2-5; the table's D gene call, TRBD2, was not cross checked with the DNA. TRBV21-1 is marked as a pseudogene. The CDR3 covers 21 residues. This CDR3 is CASSKRDSRRGLAGLEETRYF. The CDR3 bases are TGTGCCAGCAGCAAAAGAGATAGTAGGAGGGGACTAGCGGGACTAGAAGAGACCCGGTACTTC.

The chain joins TRBV27 to TRBJ2-2, with 7 bases fitting TRBD2. The V gene end was trimmed by 5 bases and the J gene end by 6 bases; junction bases not matched to a gene: 6. Germline V gives CDR1 MNHEY, CDR2 SMNVEV (reference sequence). This CDR3 contains 14 residues. CDR3 sequence reads: CASSLRTSAGELFF. CDR3 nucleotide sequence: TGTGCCAGCAGTCTAAGGACTAGTGCCGGGGAGCTGTTTTTT.

The chain joins TRBV25-1 to TRBJ1-2; possibly TRBD1 for D (5 bases). The V end lost 5 bases, the J end lost 5 bases, and 12 bases lay between the germline ends. Germline assignment: CDR1 MGHDK and CDR2 SYGVNS. This CDR3 has 13 amino acids. The CDR3 region has the DNA TGTGCCAGCAGTTTCTCCGGGACTTATGGCTACACCTTC. Translated, it gives CASSFSGTYGYTF.

CDR3 region: CASSLWQGNEQYF. The CDR3 region has the DNA TGTGCCAGCAGTTTATGGCAGGGTAACGAGCAGTACTTC. The gene calls are TRBV27 and TRBJ2-7, with D possibly being TRBD1 (5 bases). The germline CDR1 and CDR2 sequences are MNHEY and SMNVEV (reference sequence). The CDR3 contains 13 residues. Trimming removed 1 base at V and 5 bases at J, with 9 bases between.

J is TRBJ2-1 and V is TRBV5-1; D is uncertain. The CDR3 is made up of 11 amino acids. Looked up from germline, CDR1 is SGHRS and CDR2 is YFSETQ. Deletions cut 4 bases from V and 5 bases from J, with 4 bases between. The CDR3 region is CASSLDNEQFF. The CDR3 DNA reads as TGCGCCAGCAGCCTCGACAATGAGCAGTTCTTC.

The chain couples TRBV5-8 to TRBJ2-1, with a weak D call TRBD2 (7 bases). The V end lost 5 bases, the J end lost 3 bases, and 15 bases lay between the germline ends. Germline V gene lookup returns CDR1 SGHTS and CDR2 YDEGEE. The CDR3 length is 15 residues. The chain's CDR3 is CASSWGGTNYNEQFF. The CDR3 DNA follows: TGTGCCAGCAGTTGGGGGGGGACAAACTACAATGAGCAGTTCTTC.

This chain links TRBV7-2 with TRBJ2-7; 7 nucleotides align to TRBD1. Germline V gene sequence: CDR1 SGHTA, CDR2 FQGNSA. V lost 4 bases, J lost 3 bases, and 9 bases stayed unmatched. The CDR3 has 15 residues. CDR3 in DNA: TGTGCCAGCAGCTACGCCGGACAGGCTAACTACGAGCAGTACTTC. This codes for CASSYAGQANYEQYF.

V gene TRBV6-5 combines with J gene TRBJ1-1, with TRBD1 matching over 7 bases. Germline assignment: CDR1 MNHEY and CDR2 SVGAGI. With 10 bases clipped from V and 5 bases from J, the junction kept 13 bases outside the gene matches. The CDR3 is 14 amino acids. The CDR3 loop reads CATGLTGDWTEAFF. CDR3 DNA sequence: TGTGCCACCGGACTTACAGGGGATTGGACTGAAGCTTTCTTT.

This sequence joins TRBV7-3 and TRBJ2-1; 7 bases agree with TRBD2. The CDR3 contains 14 residues. Germline lookup yields CDR1 SGHTA and CDR2 FQGTGA. The J segment lost 7 bases and the V segment lost 4 bases, leaving 7 bases of the junction unmatched. DNA for the CDR3: TGTGCCAGCAGCTGGGGGGGAAGTGGAAATGAGCAGTTCTTC. Its translation is CASSWGGSGNEQFF.

The rearrangement joins TRBV28 to TRBJ2-1, with TRBD2 matching 13 bases. The CDR3 sequence is 17 residues long. V lost 6 bases to trimming and J lost 9 bases; unmatched junction nucleotides: 14. Germline V gene lookup returns CDR1 MDHEN and CDR2 SYDVKM. The CDR3 loop is CASRGFRGTSGTVEQFF. CDR3 sequence (DNA): TGTGCCAGCAGGGGTTTTCGGGGGACTAGCGGGACCGTTGAGCAGTTCTTC.

The chain links TRBV30 to TRBJ1-1; 7 bases fit TRBD1. With V trimmed by 8 bases and J by 4 bases, 10 bases remained unmatched. The germline gives CDR1 GTSNPN, CDR2 SVGIG (reference sequence). The CDR3 loop spans 13 amino acids. CDR3 residues: CAGLTGMSTEAFF. In DNA, the CDR3 is TGTGCCGGGCTGACAGGGATGAGCACTGAAGCTTTCTTT. Combining the CDR3 with reference TRBV30 and TRBJ1-1 gives the whole variable domain SQTIHQWPATLVQPVGSPLSLECTVEGTSNPNLYWYRQAAGRGLQLLFYSVGIGQISSEVPQNLSASRPQDRQFILSSKKLLLSDSGFYLCAGLTGMSTEAFFGQGTRLTVV.

The rearrangement links TRBV11-3 to TRBJ2-1; TRBD2 aligns across 8 bases. The CDR3 sequence is 14 residues long. V gave up 5 bases and J gave up 8 bases; unmatched junction bases: 8. From germline, CDR1 is SGHNT and CDR2 YENEEA. As DNA, the CDR3 is TGTGCCAGCAGCGGTGGCGGGAGGCTTGATGAGCAGTTCTTC. Protein sequence: CASSGGGRLDEQFF.

This chain joins TRBV28 and TRBJ1-4; TRBD1 agrees at 7 bases. After removal of 7 bases from V and 6 bases from J, the junction contained 11 bases not matched to a gene. This CDR3 is 15 amino acids long. Per germline, CDR1 MDHEN and CDR2 SYDVKM. The CDR3 DNA follows: TGTGCCAGCACCCGCTCTCGAACAGGGGATGAAAAACTGTTTTTT. Amino acid sequence: CASTRSRTGDEKLFF.

V and J are TRBV2 and TRBJ1-2, with 9 bases identical to TRBD1. The J segment lost 0 bases and the V segment lost 8 bases, leaving 4 bases of the junction unmatched. The CDR3 runs to 14 residues. Germline CDR1 is SNHLY and CDR2 is FYNNEI. CDR3 DNA sequence: TGTGCCAGCGACAGGGGGTCGTCTAACTATGGCTACACCTTC. It specifies CASDRGSSNYGYTF. Complete variable domain (other parts from reference TRBV2 and TRBJ1-2): EPEVTQTPSHQVTQMGQEVILRCVPISNHLYFYWYRQILGQKVEFLVSFYNNEISEKSEIFDDQFSVERPDGSNFTLKIRSTKLEDSAMYFCASDRGSSNYGYTFGSGTRLTVV.

In the case of this clone: Other nucleotide sequences from this sample produce the same CDR3. V is TRBV7-3 and J is TRBJ2-7, with D tentatively TRBD2 (5 bases). The V gene's germline CDR1 is SGHTA and CDR2 FQGTGA. There are 14 residues in the CDR3. Trimming took off 0 bases at V and 5 bases at J, with 11 bases between the two ends. CDR3 protein: CASSLTGSDNEQYF. The CDR3 coding sequence is TGTGCCAGCAGCTTAACGGGGAGTGATAACGAGCAGTACTTC. The whole variable domain, remainder taken from reference TRBV7-3 and TRBJ2-7, is GAGVSQTPSNKVTEKGKYVELRCDPISGHTALYWYRQSLGQGPEFLIYFQGTGAADDSGLPNDRFFAVRPEGSVSTLKIQRTERGDSAVYLCASSLTGSDNEQYFGPGTRLTVT.

V gene TRBV7-9 combines with J gene TRBJ1-6, with TRBD1 as a possible D gene (5 bases). The V end was cut by 3 bases, the J end by 8 bases, with 11 bases between. The CDR3 contains 14 residues. Germline V gives CDR1 SEHNR, CDR2 FQNEAQ (reference sequence). The CDR3 sequence is CASSLGQKHSPLHF. The CDR3 bases are TGTGCCAGCAGCTTGGGGCAGAAACATTCACCCCTCCACTTT.

The gene calls are TRBV14 and TRBJ1-3, with 10 bases lining up with TRBD1. V gave up 4 bases and J gave up 4 bases; unmatched junction bases: 7. Looked up from germline, CDR1 is SGHDN and CDR2 is FVKESK. The CDR3 runs to 16 residues. The CDR3 region has the DNA TGTGCCAGCAGCCTAGGGACAGGGGCGCAAGGAAACACCATATATTTT. This codes for CASSLGTGAQGNTIYF.

The CDR3 here is CASSLVQGGEKLFF. The CDR3 bases are TGCGCCAGCAGTCTAGTCCAAGGCGGAGAAAAACTGTTTTTT. The chain is built from TRBV10-2 and TRBJ1-4; D gene ambiguous. The germline V and J ends were trimmed by 5 bases and 8 bases, with 15 bases remaining between them. Germline CDR1 is WSHSY and CDR2 is SAAADI. CDR3 length equals 14 residues.

The chain recombines TRBV30 with TRBJ2-7; D possibly corresponds to TRBD2 (6 bases). The CDR3 is made up of 14 amino acids. The V end lost 0 bases, the J end lost 3 bases, and 12 bases lay between the germline ends. In germline, CDR1 is GTSNPN, CDR2 SVGIG (reference sequence). Here the CDR3 reads CAWSVGGTYYEQYF. The CDR3 bases are TGTGCCTGGAGTGTCGGCGGGACGTACTACGAGCAGTACTTC. Complete variable domain (other parts from reference TRBV30 and TRBJ2-7): SQTIHQWPATLVQPVGSPLSLECTVEGTSNPNLYWYRQAAGRGLQLLFYSVGIGQISSEVPQNLSASRPQDRQFILSSKKLLLSDSGFYLCAWSVGGTYYEQYFGPGTRLTVT.

The chain joins TRBV6-5 to TRBJ2-3; D call uncertain. Trimming removed 0 bases from V and 4 bases from J, with 5 bases in between. Looked up from germline, CDR1 is MNHEY and CDR2 is SVGAGI. The CDR3 consists of 13 residues. The chain's CDR3 is CASSYSGSDTQYF. The CDR3 coding sequence is TGTGCCAGCAGTTACTCCGGGTCAGATACGCAGTATTTT.

The gene calls are TRBV10-3 and TRBJ1-5; D gene ambiguous. Germline values: CDR1 ENHRY, CDR2 SYGVKD. V lost 2 bases and J lost 7, with 12 bases in between. The CDR3 extends over 14 amino acids. The CDR3 DNA follows: TGTGCCATCAGTGAGGGTAGGGCGGGCCAGCCCCAGCATTTT. It yields the protein CAISEGRAGQPQHF.

The V gene is TRBV9, the J gene TRBJ2-1, with no clear D. The CDR3 has 16 amino acids. V was trimmed by 4 bases and J by 0 bases, leaving 14 bases between them. Germline V gives CDR1 SGDLS, CDR2 YYNGEE. In DNA form, the CDR3 reads TGTGCCAGCAGCCCCCGTCGGGTGGTCTCCTACAATGAGCAGTTCTTC. This translates into CASSPRRVVSYNEQFF.

The CDR3 nucleotides read TGTGCCAGCAGCTTAGGGGGCAGTTCCTACGAGCAGTACTTC. Its protein is CASSLGGSSYEQYF. This chain links TRBV11-2 with TRBJ2-7; tentatively, D is TRBD1 (5 bases). Germline loops: CDR1 SGHAT, CDR2 FQNNGV. This CDR3 comprises 14 residues. Trimming stripped 1 base from V and 1 base from J, with 8 bases between.

The chain has TRBV6-1 and TRBJ2-7, with D perhaps TRBD1 (5 bases). The CDR3 loop spans 15 amino acids. CDR1 and CDR2 from the germline V gene are MNHNS and SASEGT. Trimming left V 1 base short and J 7 bases short, with 17 bases between. CDR3 region: CASSEVDSSLGEQYF. The CDR3 region has the DNA TGTGCCAGCAGTGAAGTTGACAGTTCCCTCGGGGAGCAGTACTTC.

The gene calls are TRBV6-5 and TRBJ2-7; 12 nucleotides agree with TRBD2. Germline V CDR1 and CDR2: MNHEY, SVGAGI. The CDR3 covers 15 residues. Trimming took 5 bases from V and 0 from J; bases not matched to a gene: 2. The CDR3 here is CASSRLAGVSYEQYF. The DNA of the CDR3 is TGTGCCAGCAGTAGACTAGCGGGAGTCTCCTACGAGCAGTACTTC.

This clone has only one observation. As DNA, the CDR3 is TGTGCCAGCAGCGACCCCGGGACAGGGGTAGCGGGAGGACTTGGAATAAGCTCCTACAATGAGCAGTTCTTC. Its translation: CASSDPGTGVAGGLGISSYNEQFF. This chain joins TRBV9 and TRBJ2-1; D is possibly TRBD1 or TRBD2 (10 bases each). This CDR3 spans 24 amino acids. Germline-derived CDR1 and CDR2 are SGDLS and YYNGEE. Trimming pared 3 bases from V and 0 bases from J, leaving 37 bases between.

This clone has just one count. The gene calls are TRBV25-1 and TRBJ1-6; 12 bases agree with TRBD1. There are 17 residues in the CDR3. The V gene's germline CDR1 is MGHDK and CDR2 SYGVNS. The ends lost 8 bases at V and 9 bases at J; junction bases unmatched: 14. The CDR3 reads CASQGSGQGASGSPLHF. As DNA, the CDR3 is TGTGCCAGCCAAGGGTCGGGACAGGGGGCGTCGGGTTCACCCCTCCACTTT.

The chain employs TRBV9 and TRBJ2-2, with TRBD2 identical over 7 bases. The germline CDR1 and CDR2 sequences are SGDLS and YYNGEE. Losses at the gene ends were 1 base for V and 2 bases for J; bases not matched to a gene: 5. The CDR3 has 16 residues. The chain's CDR3 is CASSVPRGGNTGELFF. The CDR3 DNA sequence: TGTGCCAGCAGCGTACCCCGCGGGGGAAACACCGGGGAGCTGTTTTTT.